This T cell receptor (beta chain) appears in the sequencing data of a study of cytomegalovirus exposure and HLA in healthy donors. Overall study: A later analysis reported the same platform for the roughly 120 validation repertoires and the roughly 700 first-cohort repertoires.

Worth noting for this clone: Its antigen is unknown.

General study results and limits: The study flagged some 170 TCR beta chains as cytomegalovirus-associated. Subsequent analysis showed first-cohort TCR clusters tending to co-occur in around 130 validation repertoires. Published work reported that the classifier diagnosed cytomegalovirus status with high specificity and sensitivity.

Germline V gene sequence: CDR1 SQVTM, CDR2 ANQGSEA. This CDR3 has 13 residues. The V end lost 7 bases, the J end lost 5 bases, and 15 bases lay between the germline ends. The data were produced by immunoSEQ multiplex PCR, yet TCRdb's version contains in-frame clones alone and is incomplete. This table has roughly 70,000 clones, roughly 96% appearing once. V is TRBV29-1 and J is TRBJ1-5, with D perhaps matching TRBD1 (6 bases). The sequenced sample consisted of PBMCs. This receptor was obtained from a man aged 18 to 30 in good health and CMV-seronegative. The CDR3 DNA follows: TGCAGCGCTTCCGGGACATATGATCAGCCCCAGCATTTT. Its protein product is CSASGTYDQPQHF.